A single TCR beta chain is shown here with its context. The antigen remains undetermined. Naivety among CD8 cells was defined by CD45RO negativity and positive CCR7 selection, thereby excluding terminally differentiated effector memory CD45RA+ cells. These data come from a study of shared clonotypes between healthy human individuals. Study findings and constraints: Richness estimates generally favored naive over memory subsets.

The input for sorted-subset replicate PCRs was approximately 190 ng DNA, around 30,000 T cell genomes. Some clones are missing from TCRdb's copy, which holds only in-frame ones; the method was immunoSEQ multiplex PCR. Of 500,000 to 700,000 clones listed, roughly 95% were seen once; the top ten hold 0.095% to 0.14%. CDR3 length equals 18 residues. Germline-derived CDR1 and CDR2 are KGHSH and LQKENI. J gave up 3 bases and V 1 base, and 12 bases lay outside the gene matches. The chain uses TRBV18 and TRBJ2-1, with 7 bases matching TRBD1. Sequenced input: naive CD8+ T cells sorted from blood. This sequence was found in a woman younger than 45 in good health. For the CDR3, the DNA is TGTGCCAGCTCACCACTGCTTGTAGAGACAGGGAACTACAATGAGCAGTTCTTC. It specifies CASSPLLVETGNYNEQFF. Filled out from reference TRBV18 and TRBJ2-1, the complete variable domain reads NAGVMQNPRHLVRRRGQEARLRCSPMKGHSHVYWYRQLPEEGLKFMVYLQKENIIDESGMPKERFSAEFPKEGPSILRIQQVVRGDSAAYFCASSPLLVETGNYNEQFFGPGTRLTVL.